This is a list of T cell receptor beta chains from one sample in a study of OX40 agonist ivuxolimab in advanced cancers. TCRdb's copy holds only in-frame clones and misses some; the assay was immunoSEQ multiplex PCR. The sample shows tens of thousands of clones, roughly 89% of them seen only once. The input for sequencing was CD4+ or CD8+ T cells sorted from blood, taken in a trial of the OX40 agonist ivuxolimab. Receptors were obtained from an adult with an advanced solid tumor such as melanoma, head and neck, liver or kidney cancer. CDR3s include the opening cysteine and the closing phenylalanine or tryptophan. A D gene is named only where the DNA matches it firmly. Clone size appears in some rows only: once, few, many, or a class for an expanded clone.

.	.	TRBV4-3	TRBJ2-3	TGCGCCAGCAGCCAGACTAGACAGGGTAGCACAGATACGCAGTATTTT	CASSQTRQGSTDTQYF
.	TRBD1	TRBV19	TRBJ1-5	TGTGCCAGTAGTCTGACGACAGGGGGTTGGGGCAATCAGCCCCAGCATTTT	CASSLTTGGWGNQPQHF
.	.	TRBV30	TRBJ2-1	TGTGCCTGGAGTCCAAACGATGAGCAGTTCTTC	CAWSPNDEQFF
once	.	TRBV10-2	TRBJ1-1	TGCGCCAGCAGTGAGTCGACGTCCGGTACTGAAGCTTTCTTT	CASSESTSGTEAFF
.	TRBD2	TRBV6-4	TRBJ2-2	TGTGCCAGCAGAAGACTAGCGGGAGTAATCGGGGAGCTGTTTTTT	CASRRLAGVIGELFF
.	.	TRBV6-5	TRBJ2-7	TGTGCCAGCAGCCCCGGACAAGGGCAGTACTTC	CASSPGQGQYF
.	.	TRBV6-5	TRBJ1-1	TGTGCCAGCAGTTACTCTTTCCAGGGCCACACTGAAGCTTTCTTT	CASSYSFQGHTEAFF
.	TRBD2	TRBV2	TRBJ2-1	TGTGCCAGCAGAAAAGGACTAGCGGGAGATGAGCAGTTCTTC	CASRKGLAGDEQFF
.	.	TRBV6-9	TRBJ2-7	TGTGCCAGGGTCTGGGGGGCCAAGAGCTCCTACGAGCAGTACTTC	CARVWGAKSSYEQYF
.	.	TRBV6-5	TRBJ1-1	TGTGCCAGCAGTTACCTCAAGGAGAGCGATGCTTTCTTT	CASSYLKESDAFF
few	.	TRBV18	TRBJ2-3	TGTGCCAGCTCACCAATGCCGAGTGCCGATACGCAGTATTTT	CASSPMPSADTQYF
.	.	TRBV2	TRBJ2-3	TGTGCCAGCAGTTTACGACTCTACACAGATACGCAGTATTTT	CASSLRLYTDTQYF
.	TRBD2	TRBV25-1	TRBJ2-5	TGTGCCAGCAGCACTAGCGGGGCCATGGCCCAGTACTTC	CASSTSGAMAQYF
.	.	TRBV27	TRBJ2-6	TGTGCCAGCAGCCGCATGAGCGCCGGGGCCAACGTCCTGACTTTC	CASSRMSAGANVLTF
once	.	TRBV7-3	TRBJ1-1	TGTGCCAGCAGCTTAAACAGGAACACTGAAGCTTTCTTT	CASSLNRNTEAFF
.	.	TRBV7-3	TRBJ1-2	TGTGCCAGCAGCCCAGACCGGCTTTACTATGGCTACACCTTC	CASSPDRLYYGYTF
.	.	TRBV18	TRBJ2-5	TGTGCCAGCTCAGGGAGACAGGGAGGAGAGACCCAGTACTTC	CASSGRQGGETQYF
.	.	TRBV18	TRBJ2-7	TGTGCCAGCTCACAGGGACTGAACTACGAGCAGTACTTC	CASSQGLNYEQYF
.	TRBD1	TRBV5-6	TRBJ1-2	TGTGCCAGCAGCTTGGTCCCGGGGAGGGGGCCAGGCTACACCTTC	CASSLVPGRGPGYTF
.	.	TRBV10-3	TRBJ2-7	TGTGCCACGACAGACCAGGGATACGAGCAGTACTTC	CATTDQGYEQYF
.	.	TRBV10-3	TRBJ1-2	TGTGCCATCAGTGAAGGGCAGTATGGCTACACCTTC	CAISEGQYGYTF
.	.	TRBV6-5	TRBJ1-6	TGTGCCAGCAGTCCGGAGGGGAGGGATTCACCCCTCCACTTT	CASSPEGRDSPLHF
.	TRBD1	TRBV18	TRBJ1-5	TGTGCCAGCTCACCAGAGCAGGGGGGTACCAATCAGCCCCAGCATTTT	CASSPEQGGTNQPQHF
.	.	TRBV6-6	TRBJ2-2	TGTGCCAGCAGCGACAAGACGGCGAACACCGGGGAGCTGTTTTTT	CASSDKTANTGELFF
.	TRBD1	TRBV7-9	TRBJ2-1	TGTGCCAGGGACAGGATCTCCAATGAGCAGTTCTTC	CARDRISNEQFF
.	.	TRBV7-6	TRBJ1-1	TGTGCCAGCAGCTTAAGCCCCGGGCAGGGGCCGAGGACTGAAGCTTTCTTT	CASSLSPGQGPRTEAFF
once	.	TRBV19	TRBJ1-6	TGTGCCAGTAGTGGGTGGAGGTCGCTCAATTCACCCCTCCACTTT	CASSGWRSLNSPLHF
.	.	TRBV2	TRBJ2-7	TGTGCCAGCAGTGAGGAAGGAATTTTCTCCTACGAGCAGTACTTC	CASSEEGIFSYEQYF
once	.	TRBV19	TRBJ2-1	TGTGCCAGTAGTGGTGGGCAGTTCTTC	CASSGGQFF
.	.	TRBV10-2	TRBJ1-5	TGCGCCAGCAGTGCAGGAGTGGGGCAGCCCCAGCATTTT	CASSAGVGQPQHF
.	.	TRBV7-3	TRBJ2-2	TGTGCCAGCGGGTCAGGAGGGGCGCAGGTCAAAAACGGGGAGCTGTTTTTT	CASGSGGAQVKNGELFF
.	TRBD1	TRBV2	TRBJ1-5	TGTGCCAGCATGGCAGGGGGTCATCAGCCCCAGCATTTT	CASMAGGHQPQHF
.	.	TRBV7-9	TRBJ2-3	TGTGCCAGCGGGAGGAGCACAGATACGCAGTATTTT	CASGRSTDTQYF
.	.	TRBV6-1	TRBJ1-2	TGTGCCAGCACCCAATCAGGGGTGTATGGCTACACCTTC	CASTQSGVYGYTF
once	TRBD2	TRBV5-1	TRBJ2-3	TGCGCCAGCAGCCCGGACCCGGGACTAGGTCGAGATACGCAGTATTTT	CASSPDPGLGRDTQYF
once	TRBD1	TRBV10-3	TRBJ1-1	TGTGCCACTAGAAAACAGGGGGCATCTGAAGCTTTCTTT	CATRKQGASEAFF
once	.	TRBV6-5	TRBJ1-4	TGTGCCAGCAGTTACGAGACAGGAGTTAATGAAAAACTGTTTTTT	CASSYETGVNEKLFF
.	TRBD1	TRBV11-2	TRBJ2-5	TGTGCCAGCAGCTTAGCAGGACAGGGATTGGGAGAGACCCAGTACTTC	CASSLAGQGLGETQYF
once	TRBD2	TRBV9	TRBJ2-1	TGTGCCAGCAGCGGCCTATGGGCAGCGGGAGTGAGTGGCCCCTACAATGAGCAGTTCTTC	CASSGLWAAGVSGPYNEQFF
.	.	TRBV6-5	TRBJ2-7	TGTGCCAGCAGTTACTCGACGGGGTCCGGATCCTACGAGCAGTGCTTC	CASSYSTGSGSYEQCF